This T cell receptor beta chain is drawn from a study of Graves' ophthalmopathy and Graves' hyperthyroidism. Amplifying from RNA transcripts, the study obtained TCR beta CDR3 regions. Amplification began with first-round RT-PCR using HTBI primers, then second-round multiplex PCR was performed. TCRdb redid the calling of the multiplex PCR reads with MiXCR, one entry per CDR3 protein. The table has a few hundred thousand distinct CDR3 sequences, less than 45% seen once. This clonotype was seen at least ten times. Its matching antigen is unknown. The CDR3 contains 16 residues. V lost 4 bases and J lost 2, with 18 bases in between. Germline CDR1 and CDR2: MNHNY and SVGAGI (reference sequence). Enrolled hyperthyroidism patients had a new diagnosis, a duration under 2 months, and an age of 18 to 65. Diagnostic conclusions were grounded in clinical symptoms, serum thyroxine, TRAb, thyroid ultrasound and orbital computed tomography.

Findings and caveats of the study: Sensitivity of around 70% and specificity of around 72% were achieved by the model that predicted ophthalmopathy progression. The authors also found most expanded thyroid clonotypes above 0.001 frequency in blood.

V gene TRBV6-6 combines with J gene TRBJ2-7; D tentatively reads TRBD1 or TRBD2 (5 bases each). Material for sequencing was peripheral blood or thyroid tissue (not recorded which). This TCR was recovered from an adult man with Graves' hyperthyroidism. In DNA, the CDR3 is TGTGCCAGCAGTTTATCCACGGGGCTAGTGGCCTACGAGCAGTACTTC. Encoded protein: CASSLSTGLVAYEQYF.